This passage covers 22 T cell receptor beta chains from one sample sequenced in a study of cytomegalovirus exposure and HLA in healthy donors. PCR amplification relied on 60 Vbeta primers (plus 13 Jbeta primers). Measured with immunoSEQ multiplex PCR; TCRdb has only the in-frame clones, and not every one. The sample includes over 85,000 clones, about four fifths seen only once; the top ten take roughly 2.9%. The sample consisted of PBMCs. Receptors originate from a woman aged 55-69 years in good health and CMV-seropositive.

The chain couples TRBV28 to TRBJ2-2, with D unresolved. The CDR3 is 11 residues long. V shed 3 bases and J shed 8 bases, with 4 bases lying between them. Germline V gives CDR1 MDHEN, CDR2 SYDVKM. As DNA, the CDR3 is TGTGCCAGCAGTTTCCGGGGGGAGCTGTTTTTT. Its translation is CASSFRGELFF.

This chain uses TRBV11-2 with TRBJ1-2; 7 bases match TRBD1. The CDR3 runs 14 residues. V dropped 5 bases and J dropped 2; count of bases not matched to a gene: 5. CDR1 and CDR2 (germline): SGHAT, FQNNGV. CDR3 sequence (DNA): TGTGCCAGCAGCCAACCGACAGGGAACTATGGCTACACCTTC. This gives the protein CASSQPTGNYGYTF.

The V and J genes are TRBV7-9 and TRBJ1-2; TRBD1 aligns across 11 bases. Unmatched junction bases numbered 4, after V lost 5 bases and J lost 8 bases. This CDR3 has 13 residues. Germline V lookup: CDR1 SEHNR, CDR2 FQNEAQ (reference sequence). In nucleotides, the CDR3 is TGTGCCAGCAGCGGGGACAGGGGGGGCGGCTACACCTTC. Translation gives CASSGDRGGGYTF.

The chain employs TRBV2 and TRBJ2-7, with TRBD2 identical over 14 bases. V was pared by 6 bases and J by 0 bases, with 4 bases of the junction left unmatched. CDR1 is SNHLY and CDR2 is FYNNEI in the germline V gene. The CDR3 runs to 16 residues. This chain's CDR3 is CASRYGTSGGSYEQYF. In DNA, the CDR3 is TGTGCCAGCAGGTATGGGACTAGCGGGGGCTCCTACGAGCAGTACTTC.

This chain joins TRBV10-3 and TRBJ2-1; 12 nucleotides match TRBD2. The J segment lost 7 bases and the V segment lost 11 bases, leaving 6 bases of the junction unmatched. This CDR3 is built from 13 residues. Looked up from germline, CDR1 is ENHRY and CDR2 is SYGVKD. CDR3 in amino acids: CAVTSGRTNEQFF. CDR3 in DNA: TGTGCCGTTACTAGCGGGAGGACAAATGAGCAGTTCTTC.

The chain combines TRBV7-2 with TRBJ2-2, with TRBD2 matching over 11 bases. The CDR3 is made up of 14 amino acids. V gave up 8 bases and J gave up 9 bases; unmatched junction bases: 8. Germline V gene lookup returns CDR1 SGHTA and CDR2 FQGNSA. CDR3 protein: CASCPTSGRWELFF. The CDR3 DNA reads as TGTGCCAGCTGTCCTACTAGCGGGAGATGGGAGCTGTTTTTT. The full variable domain, its missing parts supplied by reference TRBV7-2 and TRBJ2-2, is GAGVSQSPSNKVTEKGKDVELRCDPISGHTALYWYRQSLGQGLEFLIYFQGNSAPDKSGLPSDRFSAERTGGSVSTLTIQRTQQEDSAVYLCASCPTSGRWELFFGEGSRLTVL.

The chain combines TRBV2 with TRBJ2-7; TRBD1 aligns across 9 bases. This CDR3 has 14 amino acids. Per the germline V gene, CDR1 is SNHLY and CDR2 is FYNNEI. Trimming took 5 bases from V and 2 from J; bases not matched to a gene: 4. The chain's CDR3 is CASSRDRATYEQYF. The CDR3 DNA is TGTGCCAGCAGTCGGGACAGGGCCACCTACGAGCAGTACTTC.

There are a few counts of this clone. The genes are TRBV9 and TRBJ2-7; 7 nucleotides align to TRBD1. Looked up from germline, CDR1 is SGDLS and CDR2 is YYNGEE. CDR3 length equals 14 residues. The junction had 6 bases not matched to a gene; V was cut back by 0 bases and J by 6 bases. CDR3 DNA sequence: TGTGCCAGCAGCGTAGTAGAGACAGGGACCGAGCAGTACTTC. Its translation: CASSVVETGTEQYF.

V is TRBV5-1 and J is TRBJ2-3; 11 bases align to TRBD2. Unmatched junction bases numbered 7, after V lost 0 bases and J lost 4 bases. The CDR3 is 17 amino acids. Germline V gene data show CDR1 as SGHRS and CDR2 as YFSETQ. CDR3 in DNA: TGCGCCAGCAGCTTGGGACGACTAGCGGGAAAAGCAGATACGCAGTATTTT. This encodes CASSLGRLAGKADTQYF.

The chain carries TRBV5-1 and TRBJ1-6; maybe TRBD1 (5 bases). Germline lookup yields CDR1 SGHRS and CDR2 YFSETQ. The CDR3 covers 14 residues. Trimming took off 6 bases at V and 4 bases at J, with 11 bases between the two ends. The CDR3 nucleotides are TGCGCCAGCACCGTTGACAGATATAATTCACCCCTCCACTTT. Amino acid sequence: CASTVDRYNSPLHF.

The V gene is TRBV9, the J gene TRBJ2-3; 9 nucleotides line up with TRBD2. The CDR3 runs to 15 residues. Germline CDR1 is SGDLS and CDR2 is YYNGEE. Trimming removed 4 bases from V and 1 base from J; junction bases left unmatched: 4. The CDR3 loop is CASSFSGRRTDTQYF. CDR3 coding DNA: TGTGCCAGCAGCTTCAGCGGGAGGCGCACAGATACGCAGTATTTT.

This chain uses TRBV6-6 with TRBJ2-2; D perhaps matches TRBD2 (6 bases). V was cut by 2 bases and J by 7 bases, with 14 bases left in between. CDR3 length equals 15 residues. The germline gives CDR1 MNHNY, CDR2 SVGAGI (reference sequence). The CDR3 sequence: CASSYTGLSHGELFF. The CDR3 DNA follows: TGTGCCAGCAGTTACACAGGACTAAGCCACGGGGAGCTGTTTTTT.

This clone was detected once. The chain couples TRBV19 to TRBJ1-1, with D unclear. V was shortened by 3 bases and J by 1 base, with 12 bases between the two germline ends. This CDR3 has 15 amino acids. CDR1 is LNHDA, CDR2 SQIVND, per germline (reference sequence). In DNA form, the CDR3 reads TGTGCCAGTAGTATGAGGGCAGCTGGGAACACTGAAGCTTTCTTT. This translates into CASSMRAAGNTEAFF.

The V call is TRBV28, the J call TRBJ2-3, with D uncertain. CDR3 length: 14 amino acids. The germline V and J ends were trimmed by 3 bases and 2 bases, with 9 bases remaining between them. Germline CDR1 reads MDHEN; CDR2 reads SYDVKM. The CDR3, as DNA: TGTGCCAGCAGTTTTTCCTTCCCCACAGATACGCAGTATTTT. Translation gives CASSFSFPTDTQYF.

This chain connects TRBV19 to TRBJ1-2; unclear D gene. CDR3 length equals 14 residues. V was cut by 6 bases and J by 8 bases, with 19 bases left in between. CDR1 is LNHDA, CDR2 SQIVND, per germline (reference sequence). CDR3 sequence reads: CASSASGEYLGYTF. DNA of the CDR3: TGTGCCAGTAGCGCGTCCGGTGAATACCTGGGCTACACCTTC.

The V gene is TRBV29-1, the J gene TRBJ2-1, with 11 bases identical to TRBD2. The CDR3 runs 14 residues. V trimming: 2 bases; J trimming: 12 bases; junction bases outside the gene matches: 9. Germline V gene sequence: CDR1 SQVTM, CDR2 ANQGSEA. CDR3 amino acids: CSVESSGRAGGQFF. The DNA of the CDR3 is TGCAGCGTTGAAAGTAGCGGGAGGGCAGGGGGGCAGTTCTTC.

The rearrangement uses TRBV18 and TRBJ1-1; no reliable D call. V lost 3 bases to trimming and J lost 0 bases, with 8 bases between them. The germline gives CDR1 KGHSH, CDR2 LQKENI. The CDR3 loop spans 14 amino acids. Here the CDR3 DNA reads TGTGCCAGCTCACCGCGGGAGATGAACACTGAAGCTTTCTTT. Residues: CASSPREMNTEAFF.

V usage is TRBV2 and J usage is TRBJ1-1; 7 positions match TRBD1. Looked up from germline, CDR1 is SNHLY and CDR2 is FYNNEI. V trimming: 8 bases; J trimming: 2 bases; junction bases outside the gene matches: 5. The CDR3 contains 13 residues. The DNA for the CDR3 is TGTGCCAGCTCCCGGGACAGCAACACTGAAGCTTTCTTT. As protein: CASSRDSNTEAFF.

The rearrangement links TRBV19 to TRBJ1-2, with 8 bases identical to TRBD1. CDR1 and CDR2 (germline): LNHDA, SQIVND (reference sequence). Unmatched junction bases numbered 8, after V lost 9 bases and J lost 2 bases. There are 14 residues in the CDR3. This chain's CDR3 is CASTTGVGNYGYTF. The DNA for the CDR3 is TGTGCCAGCACGACAGGGGTCGGAAACTATGGCTACACCTTC. Together with reference TRBV19 and TRBJ1-2, the CDR3 gives the full variable domain: DGGITQSPKYLFRKEGQNVTLSCEQNLNHDAMYWYRQDPGQGLRLIYYSQIVNDFQKGDIAEGYSVSREKKESFPLTVTSAQKNPTAFYLCASTTGVGNYGYTFGSGTRLTVV.

The genes are TRBV7-9 and TRBJ1-1; D gene ambiguous. V lost 2 bases and J 1 base, leaving 14 bases between the germline ends. CDR1 is SEHNR and CDR2 is FQNEAQ in the germline V gene (reference sequence). The CDR3 spans 16 residues. The chain's CDR3 is CASSLTGGRENTEAFF. The CDR3 region has the DNA TGTGCCAGCAGCTTAACGGGCGGGCGGGAGAACACTGAAGCTTTCTTT.

This sequence joins TRBV5-6 and TRBJ2-7, with unresolved D. The ends were cut back, 2 bases at V and 7 bases at J, with 10 bases in the middle. This CDR3 region has 12 residues. Germline V gene lookup returns CDR1 SGHDT and CDR2 YYEEEE. CDR3 sequence (DNA): TGTGCCAGCAGCTTTAGTCTTTATGAGCAGTACTTC. Amino acids: CASSFSLYEQYF.

This clone was recorded a few times. The chain recombines TRBV10-1 with TRBJ2-1, with TRBD1 matching 8 bases. The CDR3 contains 15 residues. Trimming at V came to 3 bases and at J to 7 bases, leaving 8 bases not matched to a gene. Germline CDR1 WNHNN, CDR2 SYGVQD (reference sequence). Written as DNA, the CDR3 is TGCGCCAGCAGTGATGGGCAGGGGGCGCGTAATGAGCAGTTCTTC. It yields the protein CASSDGQGARNEQFF.